Reported below is one T cell receptor beta chain. The sample comes from a study of patients and donors after allogeneic stem cell transplantation. CDR1 SGDLS and CDR2 YYNGEE come from the germline V gene. CDR3 length equals 14 residues. The germline V and J ends were trimmed by 0 bases and 7 bases, with 11 bases remaining between them. TCRdb analysed the RT-PCR reads with MiXCR anew, one entry per CDR3 protein. The table has approximately 210,000 distinct CDR3 sequences, around two fifths seen once. Material for sequencing was blood, either unsorted or a sorted T cell fraction (not recorded which). This chain joins TRBV9 and TRBJ1-5; D unclear. The TCR originated in a human donor who was either an allogeneic HSCT recipient or a stem cell or donor lymphocyte infusion donor (not recorded which). It is not recorded whose cells these are; they may come from a transplant donor. The CDR3 region has the DNA TGTGCCAGCAGCGTAGGAACATCAAACCAGCCCCAGCATTTT. It encodes CASSVGTSNQPQHF.